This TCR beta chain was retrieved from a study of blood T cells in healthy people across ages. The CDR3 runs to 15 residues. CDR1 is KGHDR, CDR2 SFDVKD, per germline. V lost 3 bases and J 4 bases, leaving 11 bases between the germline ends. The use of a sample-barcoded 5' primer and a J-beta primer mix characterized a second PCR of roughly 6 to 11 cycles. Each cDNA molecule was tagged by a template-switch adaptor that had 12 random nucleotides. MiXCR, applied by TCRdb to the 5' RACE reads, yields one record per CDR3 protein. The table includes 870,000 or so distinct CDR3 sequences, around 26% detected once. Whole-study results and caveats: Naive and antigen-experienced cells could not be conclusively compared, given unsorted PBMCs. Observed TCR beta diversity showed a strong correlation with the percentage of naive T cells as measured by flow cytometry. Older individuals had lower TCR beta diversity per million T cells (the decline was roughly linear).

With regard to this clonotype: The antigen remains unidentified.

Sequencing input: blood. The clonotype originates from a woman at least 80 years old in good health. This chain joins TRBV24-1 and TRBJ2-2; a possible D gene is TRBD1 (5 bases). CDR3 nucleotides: TGTGCCACCAGTGATCAAACAGGTGGCACCGGGGAGCTGTTTTTT. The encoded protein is CATSDQTGGTGELFF.